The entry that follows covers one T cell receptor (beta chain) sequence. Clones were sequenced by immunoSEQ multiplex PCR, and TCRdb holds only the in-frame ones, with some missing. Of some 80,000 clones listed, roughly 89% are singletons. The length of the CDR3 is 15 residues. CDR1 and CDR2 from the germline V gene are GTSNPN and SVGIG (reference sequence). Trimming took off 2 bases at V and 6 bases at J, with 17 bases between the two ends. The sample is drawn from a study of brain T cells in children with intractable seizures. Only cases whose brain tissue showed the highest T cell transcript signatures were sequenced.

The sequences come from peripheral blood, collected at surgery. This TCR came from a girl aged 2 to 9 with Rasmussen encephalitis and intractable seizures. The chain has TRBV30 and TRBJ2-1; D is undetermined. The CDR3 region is CAWSPLSNWGNEQFF. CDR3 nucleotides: TGTGCCTGGAGTCCCCTATCCAACTGGGGCAATGAGCAGTTCTTC.